The 16 T cell receptor beta chains reported below all come from one sample, sequenced in a study of post-analysis software for immune sequencing data (dated by TCRdb to between 2015 and 2017). Libraries were prepared through PCR. Sequenced on an Illumina HiSeq 2500. To reduce PCR and sequencing biases, unique molecular identifiers were incorporated into the TCR beta cDNA libraries. The raw public reads went through TCRdb reprocessing: fastp at Q25, MiXCR clone calling, in-frame beta chains kept. Here each entry gathers all rows of one CDR3 protein and keeps the most common genes and DNA. Across this sample there are roughly 650,000 distinct CDR3 sequences, with 59% seen only once. The ten biggest clones cover about 11% of the sample. Which antigens these TCRs recognize remains unknown. The study at large found these results: Roughly 5 TRBV segments, including TRBV5-6, TRBV5-1 and TRBV20-1, were significantly more frequent in patients than controls.

Sequences were obtained from blood. The source is a girl aged 2 to 9 with multiple sclerosis.

Here the CDR3 reads CSVEDPGAVSTEAFF. Written as DNA, the CDR3 is TGCAGCGTTGAAGATCCAGGTGCGGTGAGCACTGAAGCTTTCTTT. The V gene is TRBV29-1, the J gene TRBJ1-1; no clear D gene. There are 15 residues in the CDR3. The germline V gene encodes CDR1 SQVTM and CDR2 ANQGSEA. The ends were cut back, 0 bases at V and 4 bases at J, with 15 bases in the middle. The variable domain in full, with the rest retrieved from reference TRBV29-1 and TRBJ1-1, is SAVISQKPSRDICQRGTSLTIQCQVDSQVTMMFWYRQQPGQSLTLIATANQGSEATYESGFVIDKFPISRPNLTFSTLTVSNMSPEDSSIYLCSVEDPGAVSTEAFFGQGTRLTVV.

V is TRBV28 and J is TRBJ1-2; D is undetermined. The CDR3 length is 13 residues. The V and J ends lost 8 bases and 0 bases respectively, with 10 bases between them. Germline loops: CDR1 MDHEN, CDR2 SYDVKM. The CDR3 sequence is CASGYGSNYGYTF. In nucleotides, the CDR3 is TGTGCCAGCGGGTACGGATCTAACTATGGCTACACCTTC.

The rearrangement joins TRBV7-9 to TRBJ1-1, with TRBD1 as a possible D gene (6 bases). V was trimmed by 0 bases and J by 3 bases, leaving 11 bases between them. Germline CDR1 reads SEHNR; CDR2 reads FQNEAQ (reference sequence). The length of the CDR3 is 15 residues. CDR3 sequence: CASSLAQGRDTEAFF. CDR3 nucleotides: TGTGCCAGCAGCTTAGCACAGGGAAGGGACACTGAAGCTTTCTTT.

In its sample, this clonotype was seen a few times. The gene calls are TRBV6-1 and TRBJ1-2, with 9 bases that match TRBD1. The V gene's germline CDR1 is MNHNS and CDR2 SASEGT. CDR3 length: 13 residues. V dropped 6 bases and J dropped 6; count of bases not matched to a gene: 5. The CDR3, as DNA: TGTGCCAGCAGAGTTACAGGGGGCGATGGCTACACCTTC. Amino acids: CASRVTGGDGYTF.

The chain links TRBV29-1 to TRBJ2-7, with 8 nucleotides matching TRBD1. The CDR3 runs to 12 residues. The germline V gene has CDR1 SQVTM and CDR2 ANQGSEA. V was clipped by 7 bases and J by 0 bases; unmatched bases: 2. For the CDR3, the DNA is TGCAGCGGGACAGGGAACTCCTACGAGCAGTACTTC. Translating gives CSGTGNSYEQYF.

The genes are TRBV12-3 or TRBV12-4 and TRBJ1-2; D ambiguous. The CDR3 is 12 residues long. Trimming cost V 4 bases and J 7 bases, with 10 bases left between them. The CDR3 loop reads CASSSSGPGYTF. For the CDR3, the DNA is TGTGCCAGCAGTTCGTCCGGTCCTGGCTACACCTTC.

The V gene is TRBV5-1, the J gene TRBJ2-7; D uncertain. Near its end, the DNA agrees better with TRBJ2-5, so the J call may be wrong. The germline gives CDR1 SGHRS, CDR2 YFSETQ. This CDR3 spans 14 amino acids. Written as DNA, the CDR3 is TGCGCCAGCAGCCACCTGGACCCGAGAGAGACCCAGTACTTC. Amino acids: CASSHLDPRETQYF.

The gene calls are TRBV27 and TRBJ2-5; possible D gene TRBD2, 6 bases. Gene TRBJ2-7 matches the end of the DNA better, so the J call may be wrong. The CDR3 totals 11 residues. Germline CDR1 and CDR2: MNHEY and SMNVEV (reference sequence). CDR3 DNA: TGTGCCGGCGGGGTTCCCTACGAGCAGTACTTC. This gives the protein CAGGVPYEQYF.

The genes are TRBV7-9 and TRBJ2-7, with a weak D call TRBD1 (6 bases). The J call may be faulty, since TRBJ2-5 better matches the DNA end. The CDR3 contains 12 residues. Looked up from germline, CDR1 is SEHNR and CDR2 is FQNEAQ (reference sequence). CDR3 sequence reads: CASSHDRETQYF. DNA of the CDR3: TGTGCCAGCAGCCACGACAGGGAGACCCAGTACTTC.

This rearrangement joins TRBV29-1 to TRBJ1-2; the D is unclear. Germline loops: CDR1 SQVTM, CDR2 ANQGSEA. The length of the CDR3 is 16 residues. V lost 6 bases and J 5 bases, leaving 25 bases between the germline ends. In DNA form, the CDR3 reads TGCAGCGTAAATTCCCCATCGGGCAGCGGACTATATGGCTACACCTTC. Translated, it gives CSVNSPSGSGLYGYTF.

This clonotype turned up a few times. The rearrangement links TRBV20-1 to TRBJ2-5, with 10 positions matching TRBD2. Losses at the gene ends were 0 bases for V and 2 bases for J; bases not matched to a gene: 6. Germline V gene data show CDR1 as DFQATT and CDR2 as SNEGSKA (reference sequence). The CDR3 runs to 16 residues. The DNA for the CDR3 is TGCAGTGCTAGAGATCGACTAGCGGGTACTCAAGAGACCCAGTACTTC. It translates to CSARDRLAGTQETQYF.

The chain carries TRBV28 and TRBJ2-2; 10 nucleotides line up with TRBD2. Losses at the gene ends were 7 bases for V and 4 bases for J; bases not matched to a gene: 12. Germline CDR1 is MDHEN and CDR2 is SYDVKM. This CDR3 contains 17 residues. The CDR3 DNA sequence: TGTGCCAGCACCTTTGAAGGACTAGCGGTACCCACCGGGGAGCTGTTTTTT. This codes for CASTFEGLAVPTGELFF.

The chain has TRBV29-1 and TRBJ2-5, with 9 bases identical to TRBD1. The CDR3 length is 14 residues. Germline V CDR1 and CDR2: SQVTM, ANQGSEA. Unmatched junction bases numbered 9, after V lost 3 bases and J lost 7 bases. The CDR3 DNA reads TGCAGCGTTGATCTAAACAGGGGGCCGGGGACCCAGTACTTC. This gives the protein CSVDLNRGPGTQYF.

The CDR3 region is CASSSAGPQETQYF. The DNA for the CDR3 is TGTGCCAGCAGCTCAGCAGGGCCCCAAGAGACCCAGTACTTC. This chain connects TRBV7-6 to TRBJ2-5; possibly TRBD1 for D (5 bases). Deletions cut 4 bases from V and 1 base from J, with 10 bases between. This CDR3 spans 14 amino acids. Germline V lookup: CDR1 SGHVS, CDR2 FNYEAQ.

This clonotype was seen once. The V gene is TRBV7-2, the J gene TRBJ2-6; 14 bases are shared with TRBD2. CDR3 size: 19 residues. Germline assignment: CDR1 SGHTA and CDR2 FQGNSA. V dropped 4 bases and J dropped 0; count of bases not matched to a gene: 5. The CDR3 is CASSWPGTSGGSGANVLTF. For the CDR3, the DNA is TGTGCCAGCAGCTGGCCTGGGACTAGCGGGGGCTCTGGGGCCAACGTCCTGACTTTC.

V gene TRBV5-6 combines with J gene TRBJ2-1; 8 positions agree with TRBD2. This CDR3 is built from 15 residues. The germline V gene encodes CDR1 SGHDT and CDR2 YYEEEE. The trim removed 5 bases at V and 4 bases at J, leaving 8 bases unmatched. The CDR3 here is CASRGGGSPYNEQFF. The CDR3 region has the DNA TGTGCCAGCAGGGGCGGGGGGAGCCCATACAATGAGCAGTTCTTC.